The clone carrying this T cell receptor beta chain appeared a few times. The entry originates in a study of beta chain features in type 1 diabetes. Whole-study context: Examination covered fewer than 110 million sorted cells spanning all samples.

V lost 3 bases and J 4 bases, leaving 9 bases between the germline ends. Germline CDR1 SGHTA, CDR2 FQGNSA. CDR3 size: 13 residues. The authors reverse transcribed all of the isolated RNA, so sequencing captured expressed TCRB transcripts. TCRdb keeps only in-frame clones here, not all; method: immunoSEQ multiplex PCR. The sample consists of approximately 150,000 clones, about 9.8% of them appearing once. The chain has TRBV7-2 and TRBJ1-2; D gene uncertain. The sequence came from a woman between 18 and 29 years old in good health. Sequencing was carried out using central memory CD4+ T cells from blood. The CDR3 DNA reads TGTGCCAGCAGCTTTGGGCAGATCTATGGCTACACCTTC. It is translated as CASSFGQIYGYTF.